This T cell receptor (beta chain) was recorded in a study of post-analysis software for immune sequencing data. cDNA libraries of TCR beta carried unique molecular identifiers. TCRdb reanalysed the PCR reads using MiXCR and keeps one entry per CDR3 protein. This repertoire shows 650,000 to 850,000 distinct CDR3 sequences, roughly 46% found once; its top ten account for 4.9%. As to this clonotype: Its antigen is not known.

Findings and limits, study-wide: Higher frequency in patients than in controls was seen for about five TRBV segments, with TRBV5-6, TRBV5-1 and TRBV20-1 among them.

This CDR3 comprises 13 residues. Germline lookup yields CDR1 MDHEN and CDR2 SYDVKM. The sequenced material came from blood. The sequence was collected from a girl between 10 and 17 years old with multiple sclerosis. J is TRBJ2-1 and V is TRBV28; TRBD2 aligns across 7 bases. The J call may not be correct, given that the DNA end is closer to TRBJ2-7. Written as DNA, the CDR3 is TGTGCCAGCATTCCCTTTCCGGGAGGTGAGCAGTACTTC. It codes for CASIPFPGGEQYF.